This T cell receptor beta chain came from a study of T cells after yellow fever vaccination. Germline V gene lookup returns CDR1 SGDLS and CDR2 YYNGEE. The V end was cut by 3 bases, the J end by 5 bases, with 18 bases between. There are 16 residues in the CDR3. Study-wide results and limits: Some clonotypes were seen in both the CD4 and the CD8 compartments. These made up a small share and likely arose from convergent recombination. Peak timing came faster in the weaker secondary response, day 5 versus 15.

As concerns this clonotype: As yet, its antigen is unknown.

The authors made TCR cDNA by 5'RACE template switching, adding a universal primer site and UMIs. MiXCR, applied by TCRdb to the 5' RACE reads, yields one record per CDR3 protein. The sample records 300,000 to 350,000 distinct CDR3 sequences, approximately 4.3% being singletons. The chain is built from TRBV9 and TRBJ1-5; weak D call: TRBD1 (5 bases). The TCR comes from a man younger than 30 who received the YFV17D yellow fever vaccine. Sequencing used PBMCs, obtained 15 days after the yellow fever booster vaccination. CDR3 protein: CASSAGGGKEYQPQHF. The CDR3 DNA reads as TGTGCCAGCAGCGCGGGGGGGGGTAAGGAATATCAGCCCCAGCATTTT.